This T cell receptor (beta chain) was sequenced for a study of patients and donors after allogeneic stem cell transplantation (dated by TCRdb to about 2020). From its cysteine to its phenylalanine, the CDR3 spans 13 amino acids. Only the CDR3 part of the read is kept: 39 bases, read in frame from the first base. CDR1 and CDR2 are read off the germline V gene as SGHRS and YFSETQ. A distance of 7 bases separates the germline ends of V and J, which lose 0 bases and 5 bases respectively. At least ten counts were recorded for this clonotype. The antigen it recognizes is unknown. Base qualities are not at hand, and no much larger clone is one base apart. Libraries were built with RT-PCR. Sequencing instrument: NextSeq 550. TCRdb trimmed the raw reads at Q25, called clones with MiXCR and kept productive beta chains. All rows with the same CDR3 protein become a single entry with the most common DNA and genes. The sample profile shows 920,000 or so distinct CDR3 sequences; about 20% of them were found once. 5% to 7.5% of the sample rests with the top ten.

The sequencing sample was made of blood, either unsorted or a sorted T cell fraction (not recorded which). The chain was built from TRBV5-1 and TRBJ2-3; the D gene is perhaps TRBD1, on 5 matching bases. This receptor was taken from a human donor who was either an allogeneic HSCT recipient or a stem cell or donor lymphocyte infusion donor (not recorded which). It is not recorded whose cells these are; they may come from a transplant donor. The sequenced DNA: TGCGCCAGCAGCTTGGCGGACATAGATACGCAGTATTTT. This encodes CASSLADIDTQYF.